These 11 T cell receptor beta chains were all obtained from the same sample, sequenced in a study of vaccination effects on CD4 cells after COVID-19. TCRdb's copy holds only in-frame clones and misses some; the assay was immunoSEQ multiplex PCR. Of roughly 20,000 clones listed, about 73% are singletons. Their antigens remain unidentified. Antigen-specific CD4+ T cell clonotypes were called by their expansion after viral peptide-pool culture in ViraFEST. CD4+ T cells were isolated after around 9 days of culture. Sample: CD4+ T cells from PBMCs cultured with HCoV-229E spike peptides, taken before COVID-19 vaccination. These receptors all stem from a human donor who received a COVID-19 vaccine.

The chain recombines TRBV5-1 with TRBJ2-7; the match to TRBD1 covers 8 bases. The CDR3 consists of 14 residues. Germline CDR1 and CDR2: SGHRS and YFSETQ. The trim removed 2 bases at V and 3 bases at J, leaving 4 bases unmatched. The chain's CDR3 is CASSFTGGDYEQYF. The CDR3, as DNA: TGCGCCAGCAGCTTCACAGGGGGAGACTACGAGCAGTACTTC.

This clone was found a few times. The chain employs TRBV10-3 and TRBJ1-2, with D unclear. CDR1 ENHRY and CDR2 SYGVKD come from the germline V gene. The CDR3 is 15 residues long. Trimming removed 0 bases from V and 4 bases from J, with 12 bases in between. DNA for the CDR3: TGTGCCATCAGTGAGTCCGAGACCGTTACCTATGGCTACACCTTC. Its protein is CAISESETVTYGYTF.

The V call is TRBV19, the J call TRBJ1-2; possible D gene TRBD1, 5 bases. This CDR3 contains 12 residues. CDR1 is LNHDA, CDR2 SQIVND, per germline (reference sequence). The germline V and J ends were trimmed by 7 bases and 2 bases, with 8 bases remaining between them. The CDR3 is CASKGTNYGYTF. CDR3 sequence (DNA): TGTGCCAGTAAAGGGACCAACTATGGCTACACCTTC.

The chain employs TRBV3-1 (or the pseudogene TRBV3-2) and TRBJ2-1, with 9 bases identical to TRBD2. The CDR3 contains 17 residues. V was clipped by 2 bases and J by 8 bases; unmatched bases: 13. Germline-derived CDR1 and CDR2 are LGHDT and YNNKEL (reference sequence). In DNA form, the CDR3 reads TGTGCCAGCAGCCAAATGAACGCGGGGGGGCGTTTGTATGAGCAGTTCTTC. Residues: CASSQMNAGGRLYEQFF.

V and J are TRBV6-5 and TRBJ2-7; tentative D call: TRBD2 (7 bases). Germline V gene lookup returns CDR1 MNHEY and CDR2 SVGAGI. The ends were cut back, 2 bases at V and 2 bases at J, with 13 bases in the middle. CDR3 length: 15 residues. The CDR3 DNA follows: TGTGCCAGCAGTTACGAGGGGGGGGGAACCTACGAGCAGTACTTC. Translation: CASSYEGGGTYEQYF.

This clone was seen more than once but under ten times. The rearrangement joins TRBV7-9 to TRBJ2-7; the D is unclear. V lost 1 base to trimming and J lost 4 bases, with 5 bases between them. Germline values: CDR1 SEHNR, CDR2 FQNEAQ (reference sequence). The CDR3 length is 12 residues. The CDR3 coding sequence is TGTGCCAGCAGCTTAGAGGAGTACGAGCAGTACTTC. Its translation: CASSLEEYEQYF.

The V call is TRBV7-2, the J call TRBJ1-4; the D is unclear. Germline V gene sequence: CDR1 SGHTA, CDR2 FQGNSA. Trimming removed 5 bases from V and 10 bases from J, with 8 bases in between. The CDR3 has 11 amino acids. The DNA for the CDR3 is TGTGCCAGCAGCATTGATGGAAAACTGTTTTTT. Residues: CASSIDGKLFF.

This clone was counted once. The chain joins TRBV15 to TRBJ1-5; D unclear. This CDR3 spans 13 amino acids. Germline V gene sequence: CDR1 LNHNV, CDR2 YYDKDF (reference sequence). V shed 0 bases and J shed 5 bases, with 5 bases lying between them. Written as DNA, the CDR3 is TGTGCCACCAGCAGAGATGGTGATCAGCCCCAGCATTTT. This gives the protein CATSRDGDQPQHF.

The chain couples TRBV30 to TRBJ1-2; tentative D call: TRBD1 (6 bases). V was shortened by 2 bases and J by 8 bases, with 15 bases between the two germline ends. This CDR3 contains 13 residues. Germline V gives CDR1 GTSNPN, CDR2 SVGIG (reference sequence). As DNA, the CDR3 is TGTGCCTGGAGTCCCCAACAGGGATCAGGCTACACCTTC. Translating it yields CAWSPQQGSGYTF.

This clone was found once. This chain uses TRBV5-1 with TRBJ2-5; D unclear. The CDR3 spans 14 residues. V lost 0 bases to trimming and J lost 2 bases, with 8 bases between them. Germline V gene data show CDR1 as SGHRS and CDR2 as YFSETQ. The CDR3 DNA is TGCGCCAGCAGCTTGGTGACTCTTCAAGAGACCCAGTACTTC. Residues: CASSLVTLQETQYF.

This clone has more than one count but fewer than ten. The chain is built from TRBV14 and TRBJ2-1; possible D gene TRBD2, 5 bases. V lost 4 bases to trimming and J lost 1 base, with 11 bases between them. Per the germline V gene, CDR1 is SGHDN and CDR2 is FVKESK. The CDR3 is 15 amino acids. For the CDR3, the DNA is TGTGCCAGCAGCCCGCGGGTCTTGTCCTACAATGAGCAGTTCTTC. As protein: CASSPRVLSYNEQFF.